This T cell receptor (beta chain) originates from a study of immune evolution from preneoplasia to lung adenocarcinoma (dated by TCRdb to the early 2020s). Turning to the overall study: The study profiled immune contexture across lung adenocarcinoma precursors and invasive adenocarcinoma using immune gene expression, TCR sequencing and multiplex immunofluorescence. TCR sequencing data were obtained from 55 or so patients. Whole exome sequencing and methylation data from the same cohort of nodules were integrated with the immune data. The study reported that roughly 110 samples were used for TCR sequencing. POLYSOLVER was used to infer class I HLA alleles from exome data, and LOHHLA was used to detect allele-specific HLA loss. The sample size was set by how many specimens were available, not by a prior power calculation. Resected precursor lesions (AAH, AIS, MIA) and invasive adenocarcinomas were compared against paired morphologically normal lung tissue. The overall cohort comprised 53 patients with pulmonary nodules who underwent surgical resection. General findings and caveats noted by the study authors: Clonality was highest in normal lung, while later-stage lesions appeared to have lower clonality but higher T cell density and diversity. Findings were based on association rather than direct causation; larger cohorts with long-term follow-up and longitudinal biopsies were deemed needed. Because all patients were from Japan and China, applicability to Western populations was uncertain. Normal lung had the highest top T cell clone frequencies, and these frequencies appeared to fall progressively from AAH through AIS, MIA and invasive adenocarcinoma.

TCR beta CDR3 regions were sequenced from DNA using the immunoSEQ hsTCRbeta Kit. As for the authors' bioinformatics: TCR sequencing data were analysed with the ImmunoSEQ Analyzer. T cell clonality was calculated on productive rearrangements as 1 minus Pielou's evenness. To measure T cell diversity, the inverse Simpson index was applied to productive templates. T cell density was TCR beta template counts normalized to usable DNA, estimated by amplifying and sequencing housekeeping genes. TCR metrics were compared across histologic stages using two-sided Kruskal-Wallis tests. TCRdb holds this immuneACCESS table with in-frame rearrangements only. Some clones are missing; in checked studies, unresolved V genes explain under half, and the rest has no known cause. V and J calls and clone size come straight from that table; D and trimming were deduced from the DNA. Within this sample are around 5,100 clones, with about 80% of them counted one time only. The ten most abundant clones make up around 8.8% of the sample.

Resection was performed on patients in Japan or China between the mid-2010s and the late 2010s. Histologic diagnosis of each case was confirmed independently by two lung cancer pathologists on H&E slides. DNA was isolated from FFPE tissue using the AllPrep DNA/RNA FFPE Kit. Concerning this clone: It lacks a known antigen. One base away there is no much larger clone; base qualities are not given.

The clonotype comes from a person aged 60-80 years with lung adenocarcinoma. The sequencing input was FFPE adjacent normal lung tissue.

The nucleotide sequence is given as TGCGCCAGCAGCCGCCTGGCGGGGCCCCAAGAGACCCAGTACTTC. Its protein product is CASSRLAGPQETQYF. The rearrangement combines TRBV4-3 with TRBJ2-5; TRBD2 might be the D gene, on 6 matching bases. The junction shows trimming of 4 bases on V and 1 base on J, plus 13 bases between the germline ends. From the germline V gene, CDR1 is LGHNA and CDR2 is YSLEER. From the cysteine through the phenylalanine, the CDR3 covers 15 amino acids. The sequence is cut down to CDR3 DNA, 45 bases in frame from base 1.